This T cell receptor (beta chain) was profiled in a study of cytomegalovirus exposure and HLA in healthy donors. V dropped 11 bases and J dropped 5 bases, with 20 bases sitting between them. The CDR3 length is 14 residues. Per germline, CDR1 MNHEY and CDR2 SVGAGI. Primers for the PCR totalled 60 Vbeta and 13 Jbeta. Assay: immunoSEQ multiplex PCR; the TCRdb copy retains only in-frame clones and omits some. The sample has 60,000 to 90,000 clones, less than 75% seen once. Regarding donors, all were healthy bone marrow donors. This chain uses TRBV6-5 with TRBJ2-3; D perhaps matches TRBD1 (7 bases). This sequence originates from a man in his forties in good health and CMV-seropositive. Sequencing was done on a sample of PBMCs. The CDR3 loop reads CASQGGPGEDTQYF. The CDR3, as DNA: TGTGCCTCTCAGGGGGGCCCCGGGGAAGATACGCAGTATTTT.